This T cell receptor (beta chain) was recorded in a study of neurological immune-mediated disorders. MiXCR, run by TCRdb on the 5' RACE reads, gives a single entry per CDR3 protein. The sample holds about 95,000 distinct CDR3 sequences, 3.5% to 4% seen once. This clonotype has a count of ten or more. This CDR3 has 15 residues. Germline assignment: CDR1 MRHNA and CDR2 SNTAGT. Trimming took 3 bases from V and 2 from J; bases not matched to a gene: 1. The gene calls are TRBV6-4 and TRBJ2-3, with 11 bases identical to TRBD2. The sequence was obtained from a young woman with multiple sclerosis. Sequenced: PBMCs. The DNA of the CDR3 is TGTGCCAGCAGTGATAGCGGGGGGGCCACAGATACGCAGTATTTT. Its protein is CASSDSGGATDTQYF.